This T cell receptor (beta chain) was recorded in a study of OX40 agonist ivuxolimab in advanced cancers. Study in general: Three patients showed partial responses: one hepatocellular carcinoma and two cutaneous melanoma cases.

The CDR3 has 15 residues. The V gene lost 3 bases and the J gene lost 4 bases, with 13 bases spanning the gap. Germline CDR1 reads LNHDA; CDR2 reads SQIVND (reference sequence). The protocol was immunoSEQ multiplex PCR, while the TCRdb copy is restricted to in-frame clones and leaves out a portion. The table has about 80,000 clones, around nine tenths seen once. The chain is built from TRBV19 and TRBJ1-5, with D tentatively TRBD1 (5 bases). This sample comprised CD4+ or CD8+ T cells sorted from blood, obtained in a trial of the OX40 agonist ivuxolimab. The clonotype comes from an adult with an advanced solid tumor such as melanoma, head and neck, liver or kidney cancer. The CDR3 sequence: CASSIRQSTNQPQHF. The CDR3, as DNA: TGTGCCAGTAGTATTCGACAGTCGACGAATCAGCCCCAGCATTTT.